Presented here are 20 T cell receptor beta chains from one specimen sequenced in a study of T cells in localized non-small cell lung cancer. Clones were sequenced by immunoSEQ multiplex PCR, and TCRdb holds only the in-frame ones, with some missing. This sample has approximately 47,000 clones, with about 88% found just once. The sample was PBMCs, taken before any cancer treatment. These receptor sequences come from a man between 40 and 70 years old with stage II lung adenocarcinoma.

The gene calls are TRBV5-5 and TRBJ2-1; D is undetermined. The CDR3 extends over 14 amino acids. Per the germline V gene, CDR1 is SGHKS and CDR2 is YYEKEE (reference sequence). V was trimmed by 1 base and J by 0 bases, leaving 5 bases between them. The CDR3 nucleotides read TGTGCCAGCAGCTTGTTTGGCTCCTACAATGAGCAGTTCTTC. It yields the protein CASSLFGSYNEQFF.

The rearrangement links TRBV12-5 to TRBJ2-1, with 11 nucleotides matching TRBD2. The CDR3 totals 21 residues. The junction had 19 bases not matched to a gene; V was cut back by 2 bases and J by 4 bases. Germline loops: CDR1 LGHNT, CDR2 FRNRAP. The CDR3 bases are TGTGCTAGTGGTTTGTCAAGACTAGCGGGGCTCGTTAATACAGAATACAATGAGCAGTTCTTC. Translation: CASGLSRLAGLVNTEYNEQFF.

This chain links TRBV6-5 with TRBJ2-1; maybe TRBD2 (6 bases). The CDR3 has 14 residues. V lost 10 bases and J 5 bases, leaving 18 bases between the germline ends. The germline CDR1 and CDR2 sequences are MNHEY and SVGAGI. CDR3 coding DNA: TGTGCCACCACGGATCGGAGGAGGGACAATGAGCAGTTCTTC. Translated: CATTDRRRDNEQFF.

This clone was seen only a few times. This chain uses TRBV5-4 with TRBJ2-3; TRBD1 might be the D (6 bases). V was trimmed by 4 bases and J by 2 bases, leaving 14 bases between them. CDR1 is SGHNT and CDR2 is YYREEE in the germline V gene (reference sequence). There are 15 residues in the CDR3. CDR3 nucleotides: TGTGCCAGCAGCGAACGGGACACCTACACAGATACGCAGTATTTT. It is translated as CASSERDTYTDTQYF.

The gene calls are TRBV5-1 and TRBJ1-1; a weak D match, TRBD1 (6 bases). The CDR3 length is 17 residues. Germline CDR1 reads SGHRS; CDR2 reads YFSETQ. Deletions cut 3 bases from V and 3 bases from J, with 21 bases between. CDR3 nucleotides: TGCGCCAGCAGCTACGGGACACCCTTTCGTGGGGACACTGAAGCTTTCTTT. Its protein product is CASSYGTPFRGDTEAFF.

V and J are TRBV7-8 and TRBJ2-7, with D unresolved. In germline, CDR1 is SGHVS, CDR2 FQNEAQ. The CDR3 has 14 amino acids. V was trimmed by 1 base and J by 0 bases, leaving 7 bases between them. CDR3 residues: CASSLGWASYEQYF. In DNA form, the CDR3 reads TGTGCCAGCAGCTTAGGATGGGCCTCCTACGAGCAGTACTTC.

The gene calls are TRBV5-1 and TRBJ2-5; either TRBD1 or TRBD2 may supply D (6 bases each). V lost 2 bases and J 4 bases, leaving 15 bases between the germline ends. Germline V gene sequence: CDR1 SGHRS, CDR2 YFSETQ. The CDR3 length is 15 residues. CDR3 sequence (DNA): TGCGCCAGCAGCTTAACCGCAGGGGAGGTAGAGACCCAGTACTTC. It codes for CASSLTAGEVETQYF. Based on the CDR3 plus reference TRBV5-1 and TRBJ2-5, the full variable domain is KAGVTQTPRYLIKTRGQQVTLSCSPISGHRSVSWYQQTPGQGLQFLFEYFSETQRNKGNFPGRFSGRQFSNSRSEMNVSTLELGDSALYLCASSLTAGEVETQYFGPGTRLLVL.

This chain joins TRBV5-6 and TRBJ1-5; D might be TRBD1 (6 bases). The CDR3 covers 15 residues. V gave up 0 bases and J gave up 6 bases, with 13 bases separating them. Germline V CDR1 and CDR2: SGHDT, YYEEEE. Here the CDR3 reads CASSLGTGLGQPQHF. The CDR3 DNA follows: TGTGCCAGCAGCTTGGGTACAGGGTTGGGTCAGCCCCAGCATTTT.

In this sample, this clone turned up once. The chain has TRBV30 and TRBJ2-2; D is uncertain. The CDR3 loop spans 12 amino acids. The ends were cut back, 2 bases at V and 6 bases at J, with 7 bases in the middle. Germline V CDR1 and CDR2: GTSNPN, SVGIG (reference sequence). CDR3: CAWSPGSGELFF. CDR3 sequence (DNA): TGTGCCTGGAGTCCCGGATCCGGGGAGCTGTTTTTT.

The chain links TRBV4-2 to TRBJ2-4; tentative D call: TRBD1 (5 bases). The CDR3 loop spans 15 amino acids. The V end lost 1 base, the J end lost 6 bases, and 13 bases lay between the germline ends. Germline CDR1 and CDR2: LGHNA and YNFKEQ. CDR3 nucleotide sequence: TGTGCCAGCAGCCAAGTCACACAGGCAGGAAACATTCAGTACTTC. Protein sequence: CASSQVTQAGNIQYF.

The chain has TRBV6-5 and TRBJ1-5, with a tentative D call TRBD1 (6 bases). V lost 8 bases to trimming and J lost 5 bases, with 13 bases between them. This CDR3 comprises 13 residues. The germline V gene encodes CDR1 MNHEY and CDR2 SVGAGI. CDR3 sequence reads: CASSRGGDQPQHF. The CDR3 nucleotides are TGTGCCAGCTCGCGAGGGGGGGATCAGCCCCAGCATTTT.

This chain's CDR3 is CASRPDFNYGYTF. CDR3 coding DNA: TGTGCCAGCAGACCGGACTTTAACTATGGCTACACCTTC. V is TRBV6-6 and J is TRBJ1-2; unclear D gene. With 6 bases removed from V and 1 base from J, the gap between germline ends came to 9 bases. This CDR3 has 13 amino acids. Looked up from germline, CDR1 is MNHNY and CDR2 is SVGAGI (reference sequence).

This clone was seen once. The chain couples TRBV10-3 to TRBJ1-2, with TRBD1 identical over 7 bases. The CDR3 is 13 amino acids. CDR1 and CDR2 (germline): ENHRY, SYGVKD. Unmatched junction bases numbered 2, after V lost 5 bases and J lost 2 bases. CDR3 DNA sequence: TGTGCCATCAGTAGACAGGGAAACTATGGCTACACCTTC. Residues: CAISRQGNYGYTF.

The chain employs TRBV4-1 and TRBJ1-2; 8 nucleotides match TRBD1. This CDR3 spans 16 amino acids. Trimming at V came to 1 base and at J to 4 bases, leaving 8 bases not matched to a gene. Germline V lookup: CDR1 MGHRA, CDR2 YSYEKL. The CDR3 loop reads CASSQATDRAGYGYTF. The CDR3 coding sequence is TGCGCCAGCAGCCAAGCGACGGACAGGGCAGGCTATGGCTACACCTTC.

The chain employs TRBV10-2 and TRBJ1-5; the D is unclear. V gave up 6 bases and J gave up 2 bases, with 14 bases separating them. Germline CDR1 reads WSHSY; CDR2 reads SAAADI. The CDR3 runs 15 residues. CDR3 sequence reads: CASSADTLGNQPQHF. The CDR3 DNA follows: TGCGCCAGCAGCGCCGACACCCTGGGCAATCAGCCCCAGCATTTT.

The rearrangement links TRBV15 to TRBJ2-4; D is unclear. This CDR3 has 13 residues. Germline assignment: CDR1 LNHNV and CDR2 YYDKDF (reference sequence). Trimming stripped 1 base from V and 7 bases from J, with 8 bases between. The CDR3 loop reads CATSRGTTNIQYF. The DNA for the CDR3 is TGTGCCACCAGCAGAGGAACAACGAACATTCAGTACTTC.

The chain links TRBV4-1 to TRBJ2-7, with D possibly TRBD2 on 6 matching bases. Germline assignment: CDR1 MGHRA and CDR2 YSYEKL. CDR3 length: 14 amino acids. Trimming left V 1 base short and J 0 bases short, with 7 bases between. The chain's CDR3 is CASSQVGGSYEQYF. CDR3 sequence (DNA): TGCGCCAGCAGCCAAGTCGGGGGCTCCTACGAGCAGTACTTC.

This clone was seen a single time. The V call is TRBV28, the J call TRBJ2-7; TRBD1 matches at 7 bases. V was pared by 5 bases and J by 2 bases, with 6 bases of the junction left unmatched. CDR1 is MDHEN and CDR2 is SYDVKM in the germline V gene. This CDR3 spans 14 amino acids. The CDR3 region has the DNA TGTGCCAGCAGTCCCCGGGACAGTCCCTACGAGCAGTACTTC. Translating gives CASSPRDSPYEQYF.

The genes are TRBV2 and TRBJ1-5, with a possible D match to TRBD1 (5 bases). Germline loops: CDR1 SNHLY, CDR2 FYNNEI. The CDR3 runs to 14 residues. V was clipped by 2 bases and J by 8 bases, with 13 bases between them. CDR3 loop: CASSERGAKEPQHF. The CDR3 nucleotides read TGTGCCAGCAGTGAAAGAGGGGCAAAGGAGCCCCAGCATTTT.

This clone was observed a single time. This CDR3 reads CAWGNRGITEAFF. DNA of the CDR3: TGTGCCTGGGGGAACAGGGGTATCACTGAAGCTTTCTTT. The chain links TRBV30 to TRBJ1-1; TRBD1 aligns across 7 bases. V was clipped by 5 bases and J by 4 bases; unmatched bases: 7. Germline CDR1 and CDR2: GTSNPN and SVGIG (reference sequence). This CDR3 is built from 13 residues.